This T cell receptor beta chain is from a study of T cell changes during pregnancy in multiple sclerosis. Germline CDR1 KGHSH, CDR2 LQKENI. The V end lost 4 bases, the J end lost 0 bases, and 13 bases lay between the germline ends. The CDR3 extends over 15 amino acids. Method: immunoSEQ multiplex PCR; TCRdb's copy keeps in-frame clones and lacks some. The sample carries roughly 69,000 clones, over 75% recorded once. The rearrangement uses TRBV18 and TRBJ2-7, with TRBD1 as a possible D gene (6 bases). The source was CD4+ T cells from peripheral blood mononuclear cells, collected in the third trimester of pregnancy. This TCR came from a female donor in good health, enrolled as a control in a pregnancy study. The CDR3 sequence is CASSHTTGGSYEQYF. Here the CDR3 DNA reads TGTGCCAGCTCACATACGACAGGCGGCTCCTACGAGCAGTACTTC.